This entry concerns a single T cell receptor (beta chain). Its antigen is as yet unknown. V lost 3 bases to trimming and J lost 7 bases, with 9 bases between them. Germline V gives CDR1 MNHEY, CDR2 SMNVEV (reference sequence). CDR3 length: 13 amino acids. These data originate in a study of siplizumab effects on memory and regulatory T cells. Overall study findings and caveats: Significantly reduced by siplizumab was the cumulative frequency of alloreactive sequences, namely those traceable to unstimulated CD4+ memory cells.

TCRdb's table, derived via immunoSEQ multiplex PCR, lists solely in-frame clones and lacks some. The data show approximately 92,000 clones, about 95% seen once. This receptor was taken from a human donor in good health. Material: non-Treg CD4+ T cells sorted from blood. The chain recombines TRBV27 with TRBJ2-2; the D gene is possibly TRBD1 (5 bases). The CDR3 is CASSFQGGGELFF. The CDR3, as DNA: TGTGCCAGCAGTTTCCAGGGCGGCGGGGAGCTGTTTTTT.